This T cell receptor beta chain emerged from a study of T-cell reconstitution after alpha-beta-depleted transplantation in children. The CDR3 extends over 12 amino acids. CDR1 is DFQATT, CDR2 SNEGSKA, per germline (reference sequence). The ends were cut back, 0 bases at V and 9 bases at J, with 11 bases in the middle. In its sample, this clonotype was seen many times. Preparing the TCRbeta library involved the use of unique molecular identifiers. TCRdb reprocessed the PCR reads with MiXCR, giving one entry per CDR3 protein. The sample includes hundreds of thousands of distinct CDR3 sequences, about an eighth of them seen just once.

The rearrangement joins TRBV20-1 to TRBJ1-1; D gene unclear. Sequenced here: PBMCs, sampled before TCRalphabeta/CD19-depleted stem cell transplant. The sequence came from a girl aged 2 to 10 with congenital amegakaryocytic thrombocytopenia, due to receive a stem cell transplant. CDR3 protein: CSARDEVFQAFF. DNA of the CDR3: TGCAGTGCTAGAGATGAGGTTTTTCAAGCTTTCTTT.